Listed below are T cell receptor beta chains from one sample, sequenced in a study of T cell responses to AZD1222 COVID-19 vaccine. Sequenced by immunoSEQ multiplex PCR; TCRdb stores in-frame clones only, minus some. The table lists fewer than 200,000 clones, 88% of them singletons, with roughly 26% in the top ten. The sample consisted of peripheral blood, taken 28 days after the second AZD1222 dose. All receptors come from an adult who received the AZD1222 COVID-19 vaccine. Both conserved end residues are part of each CDR3. A D gene is named only where the DNA matches it firmly. Only part of the rows carry a size: once, few, many, or a class if the clone is expanded.

size	V	D	J	DNA	CDR3
NA	TRBV6-2/TRBV6-3	TRBD1	TRBJ1-5	TGTGCCAGCAGCCCGACAGGGACGGTGCAGCCCCAGCATTTT	CASSPTGTVQPQHF
NA	TRBV5-1	NA	TRBJ1-4	TGCGCCAGCAGCGCGGGGGAGGGTGAAAAACTGTTTTTT	CASSAGEGEKLFF
once	TRBV2	TRBD2	TRBJ2-7	TGTGCCAGCAGTGAAGCACTAGCGGGGGCCAACGAGCAGTACTTC	CASSEALAGANEQYF
NA	TRBV5-1	TRBD1	TRBJ1-2	TGCGCCAGCAGCCGAGACAGGGGGCTCCCGGAGGGCTACACCTTC	CASSRDRGLPEGYTF
NA	TRBV30	NA	TRBJ2-7	TGTGCCTGGAGTGTAGGGGGGCACGAGCAGTACTTC	CAWSVGGHEQYF
NA	TRBV6-1	NA	TRBJ1-1	TGTGCCAGCAGTGAAAATGGGGGGTACACTGAAGCTTTCTTT	CASSENGGYTEAFF
NA	TRBV7-2	TRBD1	TRBJ2-7	TGTGCCAGCAGCATGGGGGGGACAGGGGCCGAGCAGTACTTC	CASSMGGTGAEQYF
NA	TRBV5-4	NA	TRBJ2-7	TGTGCCAGCAGCCCTGACAGGACTTCCTACGAGCAGTACTTC	CASSPDRTSYEQYF
NA	TRBV3-1/TRBV3-2	NA	TRBJ1-5	TGTGCCAGCAGCCAGGGTCGTCGTAACAATCAGCCCCAGCATTTT	CASSQGRRNNQPQHF
NA	TRBV5-4	NA	TRBJ2-3	TGTGCCAGCAGCTTACCGGGTCCTCTCACAGATACGCAGTATTTT	CASSLPGPLTDTQYF
few	TRBV19	NA	TRBJ2-6	TGTGCCAGTAGTATGCCGGCTGGGGCCAACGTCCTGACTTTC	CASSMPAGANVLTF
NA	TRBV5-1	NA	TRBJ2-7	TGCGCCAGCAGCTTGGATCGGGACGAGCAGTACTTC	CASSLDRDEQYF
once	TRBV4-2	TRBD1	TRBJ2-7	TGTGCCAGCAGCCAAACAGGGACAGGGGGCAACGAGCAGTACTTC	CASSQTGTGGNEQYF
many	TRBV3-1/TRBV3-2	TRBD2	TRBJ2-7	TGTGCCAGCAGCCAACGGCGGGAGGGCCTCGAGCAGTACTTC	CASSQRREGLEQYF
NA	TRBV4-1	NA	TRBJ1-5	TGCGCCAGCAATCCGGTGGGGGAGGGCAATCAGCCCCAGCATTTT	CASNPVGEGNQPQHF
NA	TRBV15	TRBD2	TRBJ2-1	TGTGCCACCAAGCGTGGGACTAGCTCCTACAATGAGCAGTTCTTC	CATKRGTSSYNEQFF
NA	TRBV28	NA	TRBJ1-1	TGTGCCAGCGTACCGGGGAAGCGGACTGAAGCTTTCTTT	CASVPGKRTEAFF
NA	TRBV7-2	NA	TRBJ1-5	TGTGCCAGCAGCATTACGACGGTACCGCGACCCCAGCATTTT	CASSITTVPRPQHF
NA	TRBV19	NA	TRBJ1-2	TGTGCCAGTAGTATAGACTCTACAGGTTACGATGGCTACACCTTC	CASSIDSTGYDGYTF
NA	TRBV9	NA	TRBJ1-3	TGTGCCAGCAGCGTCGGACAGTTCGGAAACACCATATATTTT	CASSVGQFGNTIYF
NA	TRBV4-2	NA	TRBJ1-3	TGTGCCAGCAGCCAAGCGGGGTACTCTGGAAACACCATATATTTT	CASSQAGYSGNTIYF
NA	TRBV6-5	NA	TRBJ2-7	TGTGCCAGCTCCCCCGGGGCTCGCTTGGAGCAGTACTTC	CASSPGARLEQYF
few	TRBV6-1	NA	TRBJ1-2	TGTGCCAGCATCGACCCAGGGGCTGGCTACACCTTC	CASIDPGAGYTF
NA	TRBV5-1	NA	TRBJ2-3	TGCGCCAGCATCGAAGGACACTACACAGATACGCAGTATTTT	CASIEGHYTDTQYF
NA	TRBV6-1	NA	TRBJ2-2	TGTGCCAGCAGTGAAGTCATGGGTGGGACCGGGGAGCTGTTTTTT	CASSEVMGGTGELFF
NA	TRBV14	NA	TRBJ1-1	TGTGCCAGCAGCCATGGGGTCGTGGGGGACACTGAAGCTTTCTTT	CASSHGVVGDTEAFF
once	TRBV29-1	NA	TRBJ2-4	TGCAGCGTCCTCCCCGGGGATGACATTCAGTACTTC	CSVLPGDDIQYF
NA	TRBV11-2	NA	TRBJ2-7	TGTGCCAGCAGCCCCCACCGGGGCAACCCCTACGAGCAGTACTTC	CASSPHRGNPYEQYF
NA	TRBV3-1/TRBV3-2	TRBD2	TRBJ2-2	TGTGCCAGCAGCCGACCTACCGGACTAGCGAAGAACACCGGGGAGCTGTTTTTT	CASSRPTGLAKNTGELFF
NA	TRBV7-7	TRBD2	TRBJ2-3	TGTGCTAGCAGCCGGGGACTAGCGGATACGCAGTATTTT	CASSRGLADTQYF
NA	TRBV28	TRBD2	TRBJ2-2	TGTGCCAGCAGACCGGGCGGGACTAGCGGTACCGGGGAGCTGTTTTTT	CASRPGGTSGTGELFF
NA	TRBV6-4	NA	TRBJ1-5	TGTGCCAGCAGTGCTCGGGACGGGAATCAGCCCCAGCATTTT	CASSARDGNQPQHF
NA	TRBV9	NA	TRBJ2-7	TGTGCCAGCAGCGTAGGAGGGAACAGGGTAAATGATTACGAGCAGTACTTC	CASSVGGNRVNDYEQYF
NA	TRBV10-3	NA	TRBJ2-5	TGTGCCATCAGTGATCGGGGAGTGCAAGAGACCCAGTACTTC	CAISDRGVQETQYF
once	TRBV28	TRBD1	TRBJ1-5	TGTGCCAGCGGGACAGGGGCCAATAGCAATCAGCCCCAGCATTTT	CASGTGANSNQPQHF
NA	TRBV19	NA	TRBJ2-2	TGTGCCAGTAGTATACTCGGGACCGGGGAGCTGTTTTTT	CASSILGTGELFF
once	TRBV21-1	NA	TRBJ1-2	TGTGCCAGCAGCAATCCGGACAGGGGAATGTCCTATGGCTACACCTTC	CASSNPDRGMSYGYTF
NA	TRBV4-2	NA	TRBJ2-7	TGTGCCAGCAGCCGAGTGGATAGGGATATCGGCGAGCAGTACTTC	CASSRVDRDIGEQYF
NA	TRBV30	TRBD1	TRBJ2-1	TGTGCCTGGAGTCACCCAATCAGGGGGCAAGTACGGCACGACAATGAGCAGTTCTTC	CAWSHPIRGQVRHDNEQFF
NA	TRBV7-2	NA	TRBJ2-3	TGTGCCAGCAGCTTAGTTGGCACAGATACGCAGTATTTT	CASSLVGTDTQYF
NA	TRBV4-3	TRBD2	TRBJ2-5	TGCGCCAGCAGCCAAGCCAGTAGACTAGCGGGACAAGAGACCCAGTACTTC	CASSQASRLAGQETQYF
NA	TRBV10-3	TRBD1	TRBJ2-3	TGTGCCACTTGGACAGGGAGAATAGATACGCAGTATTTT	CATWTGRIDTQYF
few	TRBV19	NA	TRBJ1-3	TGTGCCAGTAGTCCCCCGGGGGGGGCCATCTCTGGAAACACCATATATTTT	CASSPPGGAISGNTIYF
NA	TRBV19	NA	TRBJ2-3	TGTGCCAGTAGTTTCTCGACCTCCCCCACGCAGTATTTT	CASSFSTSPTQYF
NA	TRBV7-9	TRBD1	TRBJ1-2	TGTGCCAGCAGCTGGACAGGGGGAGGCTACACCTTC	CASSWTGGGYTF
NA	TRBV7-2	TRBD2	TRBJ2-3	TGTGCCAGCAGAAGGGCGGGAGCGGTAGATACGCAGTATTTT	CASRRAGAVDTQYF
NA	TRBV5-4	NA	TRBJ1-1	TGTGCCAGCCATGAATGGGGCACTGAAGCTTTCTTT	CASHEWGTEAFF
NA	TRBV2	NA	TRBJ1-6	TGTGCCAGCACCTTGTGGAGGCTGGATAATTCACCCCTCCACTTT	CASTLWRLDNSPLHF
NA	TRBV18	TRBD2	TRBJ2-3	TGTGCCAGCTCACCAGTGACTAGCGAGAACACAGATACGCAGTATTTT	CASSPVTSENTDTQYF
NA	TRBV7-7	TRBD1	TRBJ1-1	TGTGCTAGCAGCCCCGGGCAGGGGGTCGACACTGAAGCTTTCTTT	CASSPGQGVDTEAFF
NA	TRBV19	NA	TRBJ1-1	TGTGCCACCTCCGAGGTCACTGAAGCTTTCTTT	CATSEVTEAFF
NA	TRBV30	NA	TRBJ2-1	TGTGCCTGGAGTGTAAGCGGTCCCCATGAGCAGTTCTTC	CAWSVSGPHEQFF
NA	TRBV5-1	TRBD2	TRBJ2-7	TGCGCCAGCAGCATAGGGGACTACAATTCCTACGAGCAGTACTTC	CASSIGDYNSYEQYF
NA	TRBV3-1/TRBV3-2	TRBD2	TRBJ2-3	TGTGCCAGCAGCCAAGATAGGACTAGGGCAGATACGCAGTATTTT	CASSQDRTRADTQYF
NA	TRBV19	TRBD1	TRBJ2-1	TGTGCCAGTAACCGACAGGGCACCTACAATGAGCAGTTCTTC	CASNRQGTYNEQFF